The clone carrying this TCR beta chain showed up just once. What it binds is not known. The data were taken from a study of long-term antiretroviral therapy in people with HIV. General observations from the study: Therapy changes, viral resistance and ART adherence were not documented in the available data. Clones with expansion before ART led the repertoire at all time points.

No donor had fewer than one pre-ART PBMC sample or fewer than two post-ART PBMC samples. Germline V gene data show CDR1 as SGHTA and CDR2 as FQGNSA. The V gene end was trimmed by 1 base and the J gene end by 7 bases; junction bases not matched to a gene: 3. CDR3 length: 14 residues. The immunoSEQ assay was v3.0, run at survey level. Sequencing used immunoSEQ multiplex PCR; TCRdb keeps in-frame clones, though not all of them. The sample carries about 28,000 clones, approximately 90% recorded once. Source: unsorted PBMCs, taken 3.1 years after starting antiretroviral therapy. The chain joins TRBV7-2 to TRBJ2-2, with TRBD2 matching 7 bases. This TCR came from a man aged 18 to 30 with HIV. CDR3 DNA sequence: TGTGCCAGCAGCTTAGAGCGGGGTGGCGGGGAGCTGTTTTTT. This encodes CASSLERGGGELFF.